Below, 19 T cell receptor beta chains from the same sample are listed, as sequenced in a study of cytomegalovirus exposure and HLA in healthy donors (dated by TCRdb to the late 2010s). Library creation used the immunoSEQ multiplex PCR assay. A mixture of 60 forward primers for TCR Vbeta segments and 13 reverse primers for TCR Jbeta segments was used in the multiplex PCR. TCRdb took over this immuneACCESS table, retaining in-frame rearrangements with V and J assigned. Such tables are incomplete; in checked studies, under half of the missing clones stem from an unresolved V gene, and the remainder is unexplained. The sample profile shows some 110,000 clones; roughly four fifths of them were found once. More than 3% of the sample comes from the top ten. Sequencing was carried out using PBMCs. These receptors were obtained from a man aged 55-75 years in good health and CMV-seronegative.

The chain uses TRBV10-1 and TRBJ2-5, with TRBD1 as a possible D gene (5 bases). Germline V gene data show CDR1 as WNHNN and CDR2 as SYGVQD (reference sequence). The CDR3 extends over 16 amino acids. The germline V and J ends were trimmed by 3 bases and 2 bases, with 16 bases remaining between them. Here the CDR3 reads CASSDPQGSGQETQYF. The CDR3 coding sequence is TGCGCCAGCAGTGATCCCCAGGGAAGTGGTCAAGAGACCCAGTACTTC.

V usage is TRBV6-5 and J usage is TRBJ2-7, with D possibly matching TRBD1 (5 bases). The CDR3 runs to 13 residues. Germline V gene data show CDR1 as MNHEY and CDR2 as SVGAGI. With 2 bases removed from V and 5 bases from J, the gap between germline ends came to 10 bases. CDR3 residues: CASSYTAGNEQYF. The CDR3 nucleotides read TGTGCCAGCAGTTACACGGCAGGGAACGAGCAGTACTTC.

This chain connects TRBV13 to TRBJ2-1; TRBD1 matches 7 bases. Germline V gene sequence: CDR1 PRHDT, CDR2 FYEKMQ (reference sequence). The CDR3 contains 16 residues. With V trimmed by 10 bases and J by 4 bases, 16 bases remained unmatched. In DNA form, the CDR3 reads TGTGCCACTCGAAAACAGGGGAAGAGTTTGTACAATGAGCAGTTCTTC. As protein: CATRKQGKSLYNEQFF. The full variable domain, in which reference TRBV13 and TRBJ2-1 provide the parts outside the CDR3, is AAGVIQSPRHLIKEKRETATLKCYPIPRHDTVYWYQQGPGQDPQFLISFYEKMQSDKGSIPDRFSAQQFSDYHSELNMSSLELGDSALYFCATRKQGKSLYNEQFFGPGTRLTVL.

A word on this clone: Other DNA sequences of this sample code for an identical CDR3. The gene calls are TRBV2 and TRBJ1-2, with D maybe TRBD1 (5 bases). Germline lookup yields CDR1 SNHLY and CDR2 FYNNEI. V was pared by 5 bases and J by 4 bases, with 8 bases between. The CDR3 totals 12 residues. CDR3 in amino acids: CASSLDSYGYTF. The DNA for the CDR3 is TGTGCCAGCAGTCTAGACAGCTATGGCTACACCTTC.

The V call is TRBV30, the J call TRBJ1-6; 7 bases align to TRBD1. The germline gives CDR1 GTSNPN, CDR2 SVGIG (reference sequence). This CDR3 comprises 14 residues. With V trimmed by 3 bases and J by 7 bases, 6 bases remained unmatched. Written as DNA, the CDR3 is TGTGCCTGGAGAAAGACAGGGAGCAATTCACCCCTCCACTTT. Amino acid sequence: CAWRKTGSNSPLHF.

The rearrangement joins TRBV7-2 to TRBJ2-3; 7 bases agree with TRBD2. Germline CDR1 reads SGHTA; CDR2 reads FQGNSA. CDR3 length: 12 amino acids. Trimming at V came to 6 bases and at J to 4 bases, leaving 1 base not matched to a gene. CDR3 DNA: TGTGCCAGCAGGACTAGCCCAGATACGCAGTATTTT. As protein: CASRTSPDTQYF.

The DNA of the CDR3 is TGTGCCAGCAGCCAAGATTCGGGTGGGGCTCTGAGGGCTTTCTTT. It encodes CASSQDSGGALRAFF. The genes are TRBV4-2 and TRBJ1-1, with D possibly TRBD1 on 5 matching bases. The V gene lost 0 bases and the J gene lost 11 bases, with 19 bases spanning the gap. Germline lookup yields CDR1 LGHNA and CDR2 YNFKEQ. This CDR3 contains 15 residues.

V is TRBV28 and J is TRBJ1-3; no reliable D call. Trimming stripped 2 bases from V and 3 bases from J, with 8 bases between. The CDR3 totals 14 residues. Per germline, CDR1 MDHEN and CDR2 SYDVKM. Here the CDR3 reads CASSLPEGGNTIYF. CDR3 nucleotides: TGTGCCAGCAGTTTACCGGAGGGTGGAAACACCATATATTTT.

This chain connects TRBV5-4 to TRBJ2-3; 9 bases agree with TRBD2. With 3 bases clipped from V and 2 bases from J, the junction kept 4 bases outside the gene matches. There are 15 residues in the CDR3. CDR1 and CDR2 from the germline V gene are SGHNT and YYREEE (reference sequence). The CDR3 region has the DNA TGTGCCAGCAGCTCAAGCGGGAGGTCCACAGATACGCAGTATTTT. This translates into CASSSSGRSTDTQYF.

The chain has TRBV7-9 and TRBJ1-4; TRBD1 aligns across 8 bases. The CDR3 covers 14 residues. Germline values: CDR1 SEHNR, CDR2 FQNEAQ (reference sequence). V shed 3 bases, J shed 10 bases, and the junction held 7 bases outside the gene matches. CDR3 sequence (DNA): TGTGCCAGCAGCTTTGACAGGGGTGTGGGAAAACTGTTTTTT. This sequence encodes CASSFDRGVGKLFF.

The chain couples TRBV7-8 to TRBJ2-3; no clear D. CDR1 SGHVS and CDR2 FQNEAQ come from the germline V gene. This CDR3 is 13 amino acids long. V was cut by 5 bases and J by 0 bases, with 6 bases left in between. The chain's CDR3 is CASSAYSTDTQYF. The CDR3 nucleotides are TGTGCCAGCAGCGCGTACAGCACAGATACGCAGTATTTT.

This sequence joins TRBV30 and TRBJ2-3, with TRBD1 matching over 7 bases. The CDR3 extends over 16 amino acids. The ends lost 2 bases at V and 2 bases at J; junction bases unmatched: 10. Germline V gives CDR1 GTSNPN, CDR2 SVGIG (reference sequence). The CDR3 DNA reads as TGTGCCTGGAGTCTAACCAGGACAGGTTTCACAGATACGCAGTATTTT. Its translation is CAWSLTRTGFTDTQYF.

This clone appeared once. The CDR3 region has the DNA TGTGCCAGCTCATCACAGGGGAACTCGTTCCTCTCTGGGGCCAACGTCCTGACTTTC. This gives the protein CASSSQGNSFLSGANVLTF. The chain is built from TRBV18 and TRBJ2-6, with 7 bases identical to TRBD1. V gave up 5 bases and J gave up 0 bases; unmatched junction bases: 13. The CDR3 totals 19 residues. CDR1 KGHSH and CDR2 LQKENI come from the germline V gene.

This rearrangement joins TRBV2 to TRBJ2-4, with 15 bases lining up with TRBD2. The V and J ends lost 6 bases and 0 bases, in that order; junction bases with no gene match: 3. This CDR3 is 17 amino acids long. Germline V gene sequence: CDR1 SNHLY, CDR2 FYNNEI. The CDR3 nucleotides are TGTGCCAGCAGCGGGACTAGCGGGGGGCTAGCCAAAAACATTCAGTACTTC. Amino acid sequence: CASSGTSGGLAKNIQYF.

This clone occurred a few times. CDR3 sequence (DNA): TGTGCCTGGACCACTAGGATTCCGAACACTGAAGCTTTCTTT. It is translated as CAWTTRIPNTEAFF. The rearrangement links TRBV30 to TRBJ1-1; unclear D gene. The CDR3 is made up of 14 amino acids. Trimming took 4 bases from V and 1 from J, leaving 13 bases between them. The germline V gene has CDR1 GTSNPN and CDR2 SVGIG (reference sequence).

J is TRBJ1-1 and V is TRBV7-9, with a weak D call TRBD1 (5 bases). Germline-derived CDR1 and CDR2 are SEHNR and FQNEAQ (reference sequence). This CDR3 is built from 14 residues. Trimming cost V 4 bases and J 4 bases, with 13 bases left between them. The CDR3 nucleotides read TGTGCCAGCAGCTCCCCCAGGGCGGTCACTGAAGCTTTCTTT. This codes for CASSSPRAVTEAFF.

The chain couples TRBV6-1 to TRBJ1-2; D perhaps matches TRBD1 (6 bases). V dropped 4 bases and J dropped 0 bases, with 15 bases sitting between them. Per germline, CDR1 MNHNS and CDR2 SASEGT. There are 16 residues in the CDR3. Here the CDR3 DNA reads TGTGCCAGCAGTGCCCAACAGGGTCCCACTAACTATGGCTACACCTTC. Protein: CASSAQQGPTNYGYTF.

The V gene is TRBV5-1, the J gene TRBJ1-2; 10 nucleotides match TRBD1. There are 14 residues in the CDR3. V gave up 0 bases and J gave up 6 bases; unmatched junction bases: 2. Germline CDR1 and CDR2: SGHRS and YFSETQ. The CDR3 reads CASSLDDRGHGYTF. For the CDR3, the DNA is TGCGCCAGCAGCTTGGACGACAGGGGGCATGGCTACACCTTC.

A note on this clone: As the CDR3 is not closed by the conserved phenylalanine or tryptophan, this likely results from a read error. V usage is TRBV6-5 and J usage is TRBJ1-2; TRBD1 matches at 8 bases. CDR1 is MNHEY and CDR2 is SVGAGI in the germline V gene. This CDR3 region has 15 residues. The V gene end was trimmed by 7 bases and the J gene end by 2 bases; junction bases not matched to a gene: 9. CDR3 DNA: TGTGCCAGCAACACCCGAGGACAGGGCAACTATGGCTACACCCTC. Protein sequence: CASNTRGQGNYGYTL.